The rows below give T cell receptor beta chains drawn from one sample of a study of Graves' ophthalmopathy and Graves' hyperthyroidism. A single record per CDR3 protein comes from TCRdb applying MiXCR to the multiplex PCR reads. The sample lists 350,000 to 400,000 distinct CDR3 sequences; around 17% were seen once. Sequencing was carried out using peripheral blood. The receptors were sampled from a young woman with Graves' ophthalmopathy. Both conserved end residues are part of each CDR3. A D gene is named only where the DNA matches it firmly. Rows give clone size only sometimes, using once, few, many, or a class for an expanded clone.

d_call j_call v_call clone_size cdr3_aa cdr3_nt
. TRBJ2-3 TRBV30 many CAWSLSTDTQYF TGTGCCTGGAGTCTGAGCACAGATACGCAGTATTTT
TRBD1 TRBJ2-5 TRBV6-4 . CASSDSKQGPGETQYF TGTGCCAGCAGTGACTCCAAACAGGGGCCCGGAGAGACCCAGTACTTC
TRBD2 TRBJ2-7 TRBV5-1 many CASSKRTSGGPSSYEQYF TGCGCCAGCAGCAAACGGACTAGCGGGGGCCCCAGCTCCTACGAGCAGTACTTC
. TRBJ1-3 TRBV29-1 . CSVMAQAGNTIYF TGCAGCGTGATGGCACAGGCTGGAAACACCATATATTTT
TRBD1 TRBJ1-2 TRBV30 many CAWSIGTGDGYTF TGTGCCTGGAGTATCGGGACAGGGGATGGCTACACCTTC
TRBD1 TRBJ2-7 TRBV6-1 many CASSGTGIEYEQYF TGTGCCAGCAGTGGGACAGGGATAGAATACGAGCAGTACTTC
. TRBJ2-7 TRBV4-2 many CASSQTGSYEQYF TGTGCCAGCAGCCAAACGGGATCCTACGAGCAGTACTTC
. TRBJ2-7 TRBV6-2/TRBV6-3 many CASSYQGPYEQYF TGTGCCAGCAGTTACCAGGGACCCTACGAGCAGTACTTC
TRBD1 TRBJ1-5 TRBV6-1 many CASSESTGSGNQPQHF TGTGCCAGCAGTGAATCGACAGGGAGTGGCAATCAGCCCCAGCATTTT
. TRBJ1-2 TRBV5-4 few CASSSGATAYGYTF TGTGCCAGCAGTTCGGGGGCGACAGCCTATGGCTACACCTTC
. TRBJ1-2 TRBV6-1 many CASSEREGVNGYTF TGTGCCAGCAGTGAAAGGGAAGGCGTAAATGGCTACACCTTC
TRBD1 TRBJ1-2 TRBV6-5 many CASSFGDSGYTF TGTGCCAGCAGTTTCGGGGACAGCGGCTACACCTTC
. TRBJ1-1 TRBV5-5 . CASSFRTGNTKAFF TGTGCCAGCAGCTTTCGGACGGGGAACACTAAAGCTTTCTTT
TRBD1 TRBJ1-1 TRBV25-1 many CASSETGEVTEAFF TGTGCCAGCAGTGAAACAGGGGAGGTGACTGAAGCTTTCTTT
TRBD2 TRBJ2-7 TRBV10-3 . CAISASGAYEQYF TGTGCCATCTCGGCTAGCGGCGCTTACGAGCAGTACTTC
. TRBJ1-1 TRBV9 many CASSVGGGHLNTEAFF TGTGCCAGCAGCGTAGGGGGGGGACACTTGAACACTGAAGCTTTCTTT
. TRBJ1-1 TRBV18 many CASSPPIRAKAFF TGTGCCAGCTCACCACCGATCCGGGCTAAAGCTTTCTTT
. TRBJ2-3 TRBV20-1 many CSARDTRSTDTQYF TGCAGTGCTAGAGATACTAGGAGCACAGATACGCAGTATTTT
TRBD1 TRBJ1-5 TRBV24-1 many CATSAGQSVGQPQHF TGTGCCACCAGCGCGGGACAGTCAGTCGGGCAGCCCCAGCATTTT
. TRBJ1-2 TRBV10-3 . CAISGPLWYGYTF TGTGCCATCAGCGGACCTCTTTGGTATGGCTACACCTTC
. TRBJ2-1 TRBV5-1 many CASSLVNGFSYNEQFF TGCGCCAGCAGCTTGGTCAACGGGTTCTCCTACAATGAGCAGTTCTTC
. TRBJ2-7 TRBV5-5 many CASSFAFSYEQYF TGTGCCAGCAGCTTCGCCTTCTCCTACGAGCAGTACTTC
. TRBJ1-5 TRBV6-2/TRBV6-3 many CASSYSLRAGNQPQHF TGTGCCAGCAGTTACTCGCTAAGGGCTGGCAATCAGCCCCAGCATTTT
. TRBJ1-5 TRBV14 many CASSQAPFQPQHF TGTGCCAGCAGCCAAGCCCCATTTCAGCCCCAGCATTTT
. TRBJ2-5 TRBV11-1 many CASSLNFLGRRRLETQYF TGTGCCAGCAGCTTAAATTTTTTGGGCAGGAGGCGGCTGGAGACCCAGTACTTC
. TRBJ1-5 TRBV30 many CAWSRHRSGQPQHF TGTGCCTGGAGCAGACACCGTTCTGGACAGCCCCAGCATTTT
TRBD1 TRBJ2-7 TRBV5-1 many CASSSGQGRSEQYF TGCGCCAGCAGCTCGGGACAGGGGAGGAGCGAGCAGTACTTC
. TRBJ2-2 TRBV6-2/TRBV6-3 . CASRPSVITNTGELFF TGTGCCAGCCGCCCTTCGGTTATAACGAACACCGGGGAGCTGTTTTTT
TRBD2 TRBJ2-7 TRBV29-1 many CSVAGGGGQYF TGCAGCGTAGCGGGCGGGGGGGGGCAGTACTTC
. TRBJ1-5 TRBV6-5 many CASRKGPGRDQPQHF TGTGCCAGCAGAAAAGGCCCGGGGCGTGATCAGCCCCAGCATTTT
TRBD1 TRBJ1-1 TRBV7-2 many CASSPTGQKAFF TGTGCCAGCAGCCCGACAGGGCAGAAAGCTTTCTTT
. TRBJ1-5 TRBV2 many CASSEGPQPQHF TGTGCCAGCAGTGAAGGCCCTCAGCCCCAGCATTTT
. TRBJ1-6 TRBV20-1 many CSASPRKLANSPLHF TGCAGTGCTAGTCCTCGTAAACTTGCAAATTCACCCCTCCACTTT
. TRBJ2-4 TRBV11-1 many CASSTWTARTGVVKNIQYF TGTGCCAGCAGCACCTGGACCGCGAGGACGGGAGTAGTGAAAAACATTCAGTACTTC
TRBD2 TRBJ2-7 TRBV5-1 once CASCSGFSYEQYF TGCGCCAGCTGTAGCGGGTTCTCCTACGAGCAGTACTTC
. TRBJ1-5 TRBV6-2/TRBV6-3 many CASSYSIPVDQPQHF TGTGCCAGCAGTTACTCGATTCCAGTGGATCAGCCCCAGCATTTT
. TRBJ2-2 TRBV5-6 many CASSLVQQNTGELFF TGTGCCAGCAGCTTGGTGCAGCAGAACACCGGGGAGCTGTTTTTT
. TRBJ1-1 TRBV29-1 many CSVGARLAEAFF TGCAGCGTTGGGGCAAGGTTGGCTGAAGCTTTCTTT
. TRBJ2-5 TRBV28 . CASNPGGGETQYF TGTGCCAGCAATCCCGGGGGCGGGGAGACCCAGTACTTC
. TRBJ2-2 TRBV30 many CAWARRGELFF TGTGCCTGGGCCCGACGCGGGGAGCTGTTTTTT
. TRBJ2-2 TRBV9 few CASSVAAGTGELFF TGTGCCAGCAGCGTAGCGGCGGGCACCGGGGAGCTGTTTTTT
. TRBJ1-1 TRBV9 many CASSVGGAWNTEAFF TGTGCCAGCAGCGTAGGTGGGGCTTGGAACACTGAAGCTTTCTTT